Listed here are 25 T cell receptor beta chains from one sample, sequenced in a study of T-cell reconstitution after alpha-beta-depleted transplantation in children (dated by TCRdb to between 2015 and 2016). Receptors were amplified or captured by PCR. The instrument was an Illumina HiSeq 2500. Molecular barcoding was employed in the preparation of TCR libraries, with unique molecular identifiers being used to normalize TCRbeta repertoire quantification. TCRdb redid the processing of the public reads, applying fastp at Q25 and MiXCR, and retained in-frame beta chains. Records with the same CDR3 protein are collapsed into one entry carrying the most frequent genes and DNA. In this sample the table shows around 500,000 distinct CDR3 sequences, more than 20% of which occur a single time. The top ten hold less than 15% of the sample. The sample's treatment or condition label, decoded: allogeneic hematopoietic cell transplantation with graft depleted of TCRalphabeta T cells and CD19 B cells.

Sequencing was performed on PBMCs, mostly from graft donor cells, taken 360 days after TCRalphabeta/CD19-depleted stem cell transplant. These receptor sequences come from a boy younger than two who had a stem cell transplant for acute myeloid leukemia, so the T cells may come from the graft donor.

The table lists this clonotype with a few counts. J is TRBJ1-5 and V is TRBV20-1, with D perhaps matching TRBD1 (5 bases). CDR3 length: 15 amino acids. Trimming took off 1 base at V and 2 bases at J, with 12 bases between the two ends. Germline assignment: CDR1 DFQATT and CDR2 SNEGSKA (reference sequence). The CDR3 region is CSARGGGGGNQPQHF. The CDR3 bases are TGCAGTGCTAGAGGGGGCGGGGGAGGCAATCAGCCCCAGCATTTT.

This clonotype has a count of ten or more. This chain uses TRBV12-3 or TRBV12-4 with TRBJ2-2; 9 bases line up with TRBD1. The V gene end was trimmed by 3 bases and the J gene end by 5 bases; junction bases not matched to a gene: 10. This CDR3 contains 17 residues. This chain's CDR3 is CASSFRPGTGSTGELFF. The DNA of the CDR3 is TGTGCCAGCAGTTTTCGCCCAGGGACAGGGTCGACCGGGGAGCTGTTTTTT.

This chain uses TRBV7-9 with TRBJ1-1, with D uncertain. CDR1 is SEHNR and CDR2 is FQNEAQ in the germline V gene (reference sequence). This CDR3 comprises 13 residues. V gave up 5 bases and J gave up 9 bases, with 16 bases separating them. CDR3 residues: CASSPRWGEQAFF. CDR3 DNA sequence: TGTGCCAGCAGCCCCCGGTGGGGAGAACAAGCTTTCTTT. Full variable domain (remainder filled in from reference TRBV7-9 and TRBJ1-1): DTGVSQNPRHKITKRGQNVTFRCDPISEHNRLYWYRQTLGQGPEFLTYFQNEAQLEKSRLLSDRFSAERPKGSFSTLEIQRTEQGDSAMYLCASSPRWGEQAFFGQGTRLTVV.

The chain uses TRBV6-1 and TRBJ1-1; D is ambiguous. Per germline, CDR1 MNHNS and CDR2 SASEGT. This CDR3 has 13 residues. Trimming left V 7 bases short and J 4 bases short, with 13 bases between. The CDR3 DNA follows: TGTGCCAGCACCTCCGGGTCTTTCACTGAAGCTTTCTTT. Translating it yields CASTSGSFTEAFF.

The sample holds many counts of this clonotype. V is TRBV29-1 and J is TRBJ1-2; TRBD1 is a possible D gene (5 bases). Trimming removed 4 bases from V and 2 bases from J, with 5 bases in between. This CDR3 is built from 11 residues. Germline CDR1 is SQVTM and CDR2 is ANQGSEA. For the CDR3, the DNA is TGCAGCGTTGGGGGGAACTATGGCTACACCTTC. As protein: CSVGGNYGYTF.

There are many counts of this clonotype. The chain uses TRBV20-1 and TRBJ2-7; the D call may be TRBD1 or TRBD2 (5 bases each). Germline lookup yields CDR1 DFQATT and CDR2 SNEGSKA (reference sequence). V shed 5 bases and J shed 5 bases, with 10 bases lying between them. The CDR3 is 11 amino acids. In DNA form, the CDR3 reads TGCAGTGCTTCTCCGGGACACGAGCAGTACTTC. Protein sequence: CSASPGHEQYF.

The chain has TRBV7-9 and TRBJ2-5; possibly TRBD1 or TRBD2 for D (5 bases each). Trimming removed 8 bases from V and 7 bases from J, with 11 bases in between. This CDR3 has 11 residues. Germline lookup yields CDR1 SEHNR and CDR2 FQNEAQ (reference sequence). The CDR3 spells CASGGPGTQYF. In DNA form, the CDR3 reads TGTGCCAGCGGGGGACCAGGGACCCAGTACTTC.

This clonotype occurred many times. V and J are TRBV12-3 or TRBV12-4 and TRBJ2-1; D gene unclear. The CDR3 runs 15 residues. Trimming took 1 base from V and 0 from J, leaving 7 bases between them. The CDR3 is CASSLEAGSYNEQFF. DNA of the CDR3: TGTGCCAGCAGTTTAGAGGCTGGCTCCTACAATGAGCAGTTCTTC.

This clonotype was detected ten times or more. The rearrangement joins TRBV12-3 or TRBV12-4 to TRBJ1-1, with D possibly matching TRBD1 (6 bases). The ends were cut back, 6 bases at V and 4 bases at J, with 15 bases in the middle. The CDR3 runs to 14 residues. This chain's CDR3 is CASRSPGGSTEAFF. CDR3 bases: TGTGCCAGCAGAAGCCCGGGGGGCAGCACTGAAGCTTTCTTT.

This clonotype was seen a handful of times. The rearrangement links TRBV15 to TRBJ1-2; D not certain. The CDR3 runs 16 residues. CDR1 is LNHNV, CDR2 YYDKDF, per germline (reference sequence). Between the trimmed V and J ends, which lost 0 bases and 0 bases, there was a span of 11 bases. CDR3 nucleotide sequence: TGTGCCACCAGCAGAGAACCCCCCTTAGCTAACTATGGCTACACCTTC. Translation gives CATSREPPLANYGYTF. The full variable domain, rest sourced from reference TRBV15 and TRBJ1-2, is DAMVIQNPRYQVTQFGKPVTLSCSQTLNHNVMYWYQQKSSQAPKLLFHYYDKDFNNEADTPDNFQSRRPNTSFCFLDIRSPGLGDTAMYLCATSREPPLANYGYTFGSGTRLTVV.

This clonotype was observed at least ten times. V gene TRBV5-1 combines with J gene TRBJ2-5; 7 positions agree with TRBD1. CDR3 size: 14 residues. The V gene's germline CDR1 is SGHRS and CDR2 YFSETQ. J lost 5 bases, V lost 4 bases, and 8 bases had no gene match. Written as DNA, the CDR3 is TGCGCCAGCAGCCGCCGGGACAGAGGGGAGACCCAGTACTTC. Encoded protein: CASSRRDRGETQYF.

This clonotype occurred a few times. The chain combines TRBV6-2 or TRBV6-3 with TRBJ2-1; 8 nucleotides agree with TRBD2. CDR3 size: 14 residues. V was pared by 5 bases and J by 3 bases, with 3 bases of the junction left unmatched. Germline lookup yields CDR1 MNHEY and CDR2 SVGEGT. CDR3 DNA sequence: TGTGCCAGCAGTCACCGGGGGGGCTACAATGAGCAGTTCTTC. Its protein product is CASSHRGGYNEQFF.

The sample holds many counts of this clonotype. The chain recombines TRBV25-1 with TRBJ1-1; D ambiguous. Germline assignment: CDR1 MGHDK and CDR2 SYGVNS. Trimming removed 4 bases from V and 1 base from J, with 7 bases in between. CDR3 length: 13 amino acids. In nucleotides, the CDR3 is TGTGCCAGCAGTGGGCGATGGAACACTGAAGCTTTCTTT. It is translated as CASSGRWNTEAFF. Together with reference TRBV25-1 and TRBJ1-1, the CDR3 gives the full variable domain: EADIYQTPRYLVIGTGKKITLECSQTMGHDKMYWYQQDPGMELHLIHYSYGVNSTEKGDLSSESTVSRIRTEHFPLTLESARPSHTSQYLCASSGRWNTEAFFGQGTRLTVV.

This chain joins TRBV11-2 and TRBJ2-3; TRBD2 matches 14 bases. From germline, CDR1 is SGHAT and CDR2 FQNNGV. V gave up 0 bases and J gave up 2 bases; unmatched junction bases: 13. There are 21 residues in the CDR3. As DNA, the CDR3 is TGTGCCAGCAGCTTAGATGGTCGGACTAGCGGGGGGACCACTGTCACAGATACGCAGTATTTT. This codes for CASSLDGRTSGGTTVTDTQYF.

This chain links TRBV5-1 with TRBJ1-4; D is perhaps TRBD1 (6 bases). This CDR3 region has 14 residues. V lost 0 bases and J 8 bases, leaving 11 bases between the germline ends. Germline V lookup: CDR1 SGHRS, CDR2 YFSETQ. The DNA for the CDR3 is TGCGCCAGCAGCTTGGCAGGGGTTGGGGAAAAACTGTTTTTT. It encodes CASSLAGVGEKLFF.

With regard to this clonotype: A much bigger clone sits one base away, suggesting this may be a read error. It is likely a read error, because the conserved phenylalanine at the end of the CDR3 is missing. The genes are TRBV6-5 and TRBJ1-1; the D is unclear. The germline V gene encodes CDR1 MNHEY and CDR2 SVGAGI. Trimming cost V 3 bases and J 7 bases, with 9 bases left between them. The CDR3 extends over 12 amino acids. The CDR3 loop reads CASSYTGSEAFY. The CDR3 bases are TGTGCCAGCAGTTATACCGGGAGTGAAGCTTTCTAT.

This clonotype was recorded a few times. V and J are TRBV12-3 or TRBV12-4 and TRBJ2-7; weak D call: TRBD2 (6 bases). This CDR3 is built from 14 residues. Trimming left V 3 bases short and J 3 bases short, with 12 bases between. The CDR3 loop is CASSFWGEGYEQYF. In nucleotides, the CDR3 is TGTGCCAGCAGTTTCTGGGGGGAAGGCTACGAGCAGTACTTC.

This clonotype appeared many times. The rearrangement links TRBV20-1 to TRBJ2-7; TRBD1 might be the D (5 bases). The CDR3 contains 12 residues. Germline assignment: CDR1 DFQATT and CDR2 SNEGSKA (reference sequence). V shed 4 bases and J shed 5 bases, with 12 bases lying between them. In nucleotides, the CDR3 is TGCAGTGCTAACAGGCAGGGTCACGAGCAGTACTTC. It yields the protein CSANRQGHEQYF.

This chain uses TRBV5-1 with TRBJ2-2; possibly TRBD2 for D (5 bases). The CDR3 covers 16 residues. Germline assignment: CDR1 SGHRS and CDR2 YFSETQ. V was cut by 3 bases and J by 5 bases, with 17 bases left in between. The CDR3 nucleotides read TGCGCCAGCAGCTCCCGACTCAGCCGAGGGACCGGGGAGCTGTTTTTT. It yields the protein CASSSRLSRGTGELFF.

This clonotype showed up just a few times. The chain carries TRBV10-3 and TRBJ2-3; 15 nucleotides match TRBD2. Germline values: CDR1 ENHRY, CDR2 SYGVKD. This CDR3 is built from 19 residues. V dropped 0 bases and J dropped 3; count of bases not matched to a gene: 7. This CDR3 reads CAISESLGLAGGRTDTQYF. CDR3 sequence (DNA): TGTGCCATCAGTGAGTCTCTCGGACTAGCGGGGGGGCGTACAGATACGCAGTATTTT.

In this sample, this clonotype turned up a few times. The chain employs TRBV27 and TRBJ1-5; the match to TRBD1 covers 10 bases. The germline V gene encodes CDR1 MNHEY and CDR2 SMNVEV (reference sequence). Trimming took 3 bases from V and 4 from J; bases not matched to a gene: 6. The CDR3 covers 16 residues. CDR3 sequence: CASSFMGDRGNQPQHF. CDR3 nucleotides: TGTGCCAGCAGTTTTATGGGGGACAGGGGAAATCAGCCCCAGCATTTT.

This clonotype was observed a handful of times. V is TRBV5-1 and J is TRBJ2-7; either TRBD1 or TRBD2 may supply D (5 bases each). Germline lookup yields CDR1 SGHRS and CDR2 YFSETQ. The CDR3 length is 14 residues. Trimming took 0 bases from V and 7 from J, leaving 14 bases between them. CDR3 region: CASSLVYGAREQYF. The CDR3 nucleotides read TGCGCCAGCAGCTTGGTATACGGGGCGCGGGAGCAGTACTTC.

This clonotype showed up just a few times. This chain joins TRBV10-3 and TRBJ2-1, with D tentatively TRBD1 or TRBD2 (5 bases each). Trimming pared 4 bases from V and 1 base from J, leaving 20 bases between. Germline V gives CDR1 ENHRY, CDR2 SYGVKD. The CDR3 consists of 18 residues. Here the CDR3 DNA reads TGTGCCATCAGTGTCTTTAAGGTGTTTGGGGGTTCCTACAATGAGCAGTTCTTC. Encoded protein: CAISVFKVFGGSYNEQFF.

V and J are TRBV7-2 and TRBJ2-5; 8 bases are a match to TRBD2. The J segment lost 7 bases and the V segment lost 0 bases, leaving 7 bases of the junction unmatched. In germline, CDR1 is SGHTA, CDR2 FQGNSA. CDR3 length: 15 amino acids. This CDR3 reads CASSLARTSRGTQYF. The CDR3 DNA follows: TGTGCCAGCAGCTTAGCGCGGACTAGCCGCGGGACCCAGTACTTC.

This chain joins TRBV12-3 or TRBV12-4 and TRBJ2-3; D remains unclear. The CDR3 contains 16 residues. The ends were cut back, 0 bases at V and 0 bases at J, with 10 bases in the middle. This CDR3 reads CASSLARSTSTDTQYF. In DNA, the CDR3 is TGTGCCAGCAGTTTAGCTCGAAGCACTAGCACAGATACGCAGTATTTT.